This T cell receptor beta chain was recovered during a study of cytomegalovirus exposure and HLA in healthy donors. The study's findings and limits: CMV serostatus alone was available as immune exposure information. Researchers counted around 180 TCR beta chains as cytomegalovirus-associated.

The CDR3 extends over 14 amino acids. Germline CDR1 SGDLS, CDR2 YYNGEE. Trimming stripped 9 bases from V and 3 bases from J, with 15 bases between. In regard to this clone: Antigen: not known.

PCR amplification relied on 60 Vbeta primers (plus 13 Jbeta primers). Produced via immunoSEQ multiplex PCR; TCRdb's table is partial and in-frame only. The sample lists about 120,000 clones, more than 70% occurring once. This chain connects TRBV9 to TRBJ1-4, with a weak D call TRBD1 (6 bases). This TCR came from a man aged 50 to 60 in good health and CMV-seropositive. The sequenced sample consisted of PBMCs. The CDR3 region has the DNA TGTGCCACCGGTCGGGGGGGGCCTAATGAAAAACTGTTTTTT. This encodes CATGRGGPNEKLFF.